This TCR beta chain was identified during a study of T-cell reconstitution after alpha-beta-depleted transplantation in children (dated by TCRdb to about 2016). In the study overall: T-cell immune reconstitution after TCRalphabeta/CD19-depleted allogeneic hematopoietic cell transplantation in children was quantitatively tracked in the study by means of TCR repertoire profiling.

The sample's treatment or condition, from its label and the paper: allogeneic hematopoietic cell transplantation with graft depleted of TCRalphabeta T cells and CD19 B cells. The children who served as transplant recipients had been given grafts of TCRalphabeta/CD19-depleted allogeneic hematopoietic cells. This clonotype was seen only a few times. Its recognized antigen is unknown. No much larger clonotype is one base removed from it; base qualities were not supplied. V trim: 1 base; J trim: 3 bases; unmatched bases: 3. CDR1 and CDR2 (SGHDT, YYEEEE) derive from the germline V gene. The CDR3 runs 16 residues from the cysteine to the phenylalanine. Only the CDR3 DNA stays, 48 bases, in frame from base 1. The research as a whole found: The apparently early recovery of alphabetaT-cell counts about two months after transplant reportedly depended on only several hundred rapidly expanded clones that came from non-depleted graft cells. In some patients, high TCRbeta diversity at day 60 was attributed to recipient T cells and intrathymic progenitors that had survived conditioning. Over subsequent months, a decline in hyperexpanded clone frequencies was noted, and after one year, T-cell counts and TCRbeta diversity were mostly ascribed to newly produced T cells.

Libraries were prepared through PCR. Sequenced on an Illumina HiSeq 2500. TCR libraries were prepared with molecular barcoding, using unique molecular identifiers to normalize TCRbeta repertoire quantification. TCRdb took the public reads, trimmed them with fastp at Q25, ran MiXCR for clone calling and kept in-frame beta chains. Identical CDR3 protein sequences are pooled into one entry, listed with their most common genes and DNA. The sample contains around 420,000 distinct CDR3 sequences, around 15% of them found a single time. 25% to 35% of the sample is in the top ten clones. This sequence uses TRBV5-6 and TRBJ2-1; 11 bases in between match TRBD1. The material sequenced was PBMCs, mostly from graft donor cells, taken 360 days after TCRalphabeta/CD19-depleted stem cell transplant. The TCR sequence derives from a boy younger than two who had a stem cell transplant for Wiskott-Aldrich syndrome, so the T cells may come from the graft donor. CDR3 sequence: CASSLFGTGGYNEQFF. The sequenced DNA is TGTGCCAGCAGCTTGTTCGGGACAGGGGGCTACAATGAGCAGTTCTTC.